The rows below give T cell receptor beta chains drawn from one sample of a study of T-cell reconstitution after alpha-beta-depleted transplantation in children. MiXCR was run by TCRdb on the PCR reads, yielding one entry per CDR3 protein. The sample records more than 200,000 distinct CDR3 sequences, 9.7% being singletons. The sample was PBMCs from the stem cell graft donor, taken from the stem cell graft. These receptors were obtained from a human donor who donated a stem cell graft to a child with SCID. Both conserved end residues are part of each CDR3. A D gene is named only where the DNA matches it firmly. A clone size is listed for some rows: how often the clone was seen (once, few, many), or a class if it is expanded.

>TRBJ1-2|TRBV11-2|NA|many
CASSLDPGTSYGYTF
TGTGCCAGCAGCTTAGATCCCGGTACAAGTTATGGCTACACCTTC
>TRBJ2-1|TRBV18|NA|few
CASSRRGTVLLNEQFF
TGTGCCAGCTCACGAAGGGGAACAGTCCTCCTCAATGAGCAGTTCTTC
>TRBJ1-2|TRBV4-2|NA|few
CASSQGPTATYGYTF
TGTGCCAGCAGCCAAGGCCCGACAGCTACCTATGGCTACACCTTC
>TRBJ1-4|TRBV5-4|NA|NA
CASSLGGLDNEKLFF
TGTGCCAGCAGCTTGGGGGGGCTGGATAATGAAAAACTGTTTTTT
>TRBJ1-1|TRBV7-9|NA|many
CASSAPGRTTEAFF
TGTGCCAGCAGCGCCCCGGGACGGACCACTGAAGCTTTCTTT
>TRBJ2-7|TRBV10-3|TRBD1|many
CAISLIQGSHEQYF
TGTGCCATCAGCCTGATACAGGGGAGCCACGAGCAGTACTTC
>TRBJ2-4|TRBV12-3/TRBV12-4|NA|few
CASSFPARGGSKNIQYF
TGTGCCAGCAGTTTCCCCGCACGGGGTGGATCCAAAAACATTCAGTACTTC
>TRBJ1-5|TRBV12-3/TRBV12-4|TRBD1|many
CASSSHRGRTSQPQHF
TGTGCCAGCAGTTCTCACAGGGGTAGGACCTCTCAGCCCCAGCATTTT
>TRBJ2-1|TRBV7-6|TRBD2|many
CASSFLGGGTIDEQFF
TGTGCCAGCAGCTTTTTGGGGGGGGGGACCATAGATGAGCAGTTCTTC
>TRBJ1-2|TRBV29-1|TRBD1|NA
CSAQPQGVGGYTF
TGCAGCGCCCAACCACAGGGGGTAGGTGGCTACACCTTC
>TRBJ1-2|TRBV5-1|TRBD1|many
CASSLGIDRDYGYTF
TGCGCCAGCAGCTTGGGAATAGACAGGGACTATGGCTACACCTTC
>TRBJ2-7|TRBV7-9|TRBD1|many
CASSSGTGLYEQYF
TGTGCCAGCAGCTCCGGGACAGGACTCTACGAGCAGTACTTC
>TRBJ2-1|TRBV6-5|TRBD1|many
CASSYGTGGYNEQFF
TGTGCCAGCAGTTACGGTACAGGGGGCTACAATGAGCAGTTCTTC
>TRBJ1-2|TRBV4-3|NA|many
CASSQDPSLYGYTF
TGCGCCAGCAGCCAAGATCCTTCCCTCTATGGCTACACCTTC
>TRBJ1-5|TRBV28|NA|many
CASSSGQTYNQPQHF
TGTGCCAGCAGTTCAGGACAGACCTACAATCAGCCCCAGCATTTT
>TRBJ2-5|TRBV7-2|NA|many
CASSKTREETQYF
TGTGCCAGCAGCAAGACTAGAGAAGAGACCCAGTACTTC
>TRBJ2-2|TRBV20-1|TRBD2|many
CSARTSGDTGELFF
TGCAGTGCTCGGACTAGCGGGGATACCGGGGAGCTGTTTTTT
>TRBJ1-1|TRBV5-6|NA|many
CASSRRGFTEAFF
TGTGCCAGCAGCAGGAGAGGGTTCACTGAAGCTTTCTTT
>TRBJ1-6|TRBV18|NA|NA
CASSPGQSSYNSPLHF
TGTGCCAGCTCACCAGGACAGAGCTCCTATAATTCACCCCTCCACTTT
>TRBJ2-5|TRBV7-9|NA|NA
CASSAPNTQETQYF
TGTGCCAGCAGCGCCCCCAACACCCAAGAGACCCAGTACTTC